These 10 T cell receptor beta chains originate from one sample sequenced in a study of CXCR3-negative and CXCR3-positive naive CD8 T cells. TRB cDNA was prepared as libraries by UMI-labeled 5' RACE. From its re-call of the 5' RACE reads, TCRdb lists each CDR3 protein once, without DNA. Its table records 100,000 to 150,000 distinct CDR3 sequences. Sequencing used naive CXCR3- CD8+ T cells from blood. Specified subset: CD45RO-CCR7+CD27+CD95- naive CD8+ T cells lacking CXCR3 (TNR3-). All receptors come from a human donor in good health. Some clones in this sample may be carry-over from other donors' samples.

This sequence joins TRBV19 and TRBJ1-5; checking the TCRdb D call of TRBD1 is not possible without DNA. The CDR3 spans 19 residues. CDR1 LNHDA and CDR2 SQIVND come from the germline V gene (reference sequence). The chain's CDR3 is CASTDPGAGQDYSNQPQHF.

The chain is built from TRBV5-1 and TRBJ2-7; absent DNA, TCRdb's TRBD1 call cannot be checked. Germline CDR1 and CDR2: SGHRS and YFSETQ. This CDR3 is built from 14 residues. The CDR3 spells CASSFDRGQGEQCF.

The chain recombines TRBV3-1 with TRBJ2-7; with no DNA, the TCRdb D assignment of TRBD2 cannot be verified. Germline CDR1 and CDR2: LGHDT and YNNKEL (reference sequence). The CDR3 is made up of 18 amino acids. CDR3 residues: CASSQPGLAGGPSYEQYF.

The genes are TRBV6-1 and TRBJ1-5. The CDR3 covers 16 residues. Germline-derived CDR1 and CDR2 are MNHNS and SASEGT. The CDR3 sequence: CASSEYVGVGNQPQHF.

The genes are TRBV6-5 and TRBJ2-5; TCRdb indicates TRBD1, and absent DNA this call remains unverified. Germline assignment: CDR1 MNHEY and CDR2 SVGAGI. This CDR3 contains 15 residues. The chain's CDR3 is CASSYEQGMGDAQYF.

The chain carries TRBV7-2 and TRBJ2-1; the TCRdb call, TRBD2, lacks DNA for checking. This CDR3 spans 16 amino acids. Germline V gene sequence: CDR1 SGHTA, CDR2 FQGNSA. CDR3 amino acids: CASSPPSGPSYNEQFF. The whole variable domain, filled in from reference TRBV7-2 and TRBJ2-1, reads GAGVSQSPSNKVTEKGKDVELRCDPISGHTALYWYRQSLGQGLEFLIYFQGNSAPDKSGLPSDRFSAERTGGSVSTLTIQRTQQEDSAVYLCASSPPSGPSYNEQFFGPGTRLTVL.

This chain uses TRBV15 with TRBJ2-5; TCRdb's D gene call, TRBD1, goes unchecked for lack of DNA. This CDR3 has 14 residues. Germline-derived CDR1 and CDR2 are LNHNV and YYDKDF (reference sequence). The CDR3 is CATYGTGDQETQYF.

The chain uses TRBV5-1 and TRBJ1-1; TCRdb lists TRBD1, though no DNA is available to test this call. The CDR3 has 14 residues. CDR1 and CDR2 (germline): SGHRS, YFSETQ. The CDR3 sequence is CASSLGRGPTEAFF. Full variable domain (outside the CDR3, taken from reference TRBV5-1 and TRBJ1-1): KAGVTQTPRYLIKTRGQQVTLSCSPISGHRSVSWYQQTPGQGLQFLFEYFSETQRNKGNFPGRFSGRQFSNSRSEMNVSTLELGDSALYLCASSLGRGPTEAFFGQGTRLTVV.

The chain employs TRBV4-1 and TRBJ2-7; the TRBD2 assignment by TCRdb is unverifiable without DNA. The CDR3 sequence is 14 residues long. CDR1 and CDR2 from the germline V gene are MGHRA and YSYEKL. The CDR3 region is CASSFVGRDYEQYF.

CDR3 protein: CASSLLLGTGGDYGYTF. This chain joins TRBV12-3 or TRBV12-4 and TRBJ1-2; the TCRdb D gene call, TRBD1, has no DNA to confirm it. CDR3 length: 17 amino acids.